One sample yielded the 5 T cell receptor beta chains listed below, sequenced in a study of blood T cell repertoires in COVID-19. The method was immunoSEQ multiplex PCR; TCRdb's version includes in-frame clones alone and lacks a portion of them. The profile shows roughly 100,000 clones, 89% of them singletons. The sequencing sample was made of peripheral blood. These receptor sequences come from a woman aged 60-75 years with acute or convalescent COVID-19.

A remark on this clone: The sample has other DNA sequences that encode this CDR3 too. The CDR3 coding sequence is TGTGCCAGTAGTATAGCAGGGGGCTATGGCTACACCTTC. It translates to CASSIAGGYGYTF. The chain employs TRBV19 and TRBJ1-2, with 7 nucleotides matching TRBD1. Germline loops: CDR1 LNHDA, CDR2 SQIVND (reference sequence). V lost 1 base, J lost 4 bases, and 0 bases stayed unmatched. The CDR3 consists of 13 residues.

The V call is TRBV18, the J call TRBJ1-2, with no clear D. The CDR3 contains 15 residues. Germline lookup yields CDR1 KGHSH and CDR2 LQKENI. The germline V and J ends were trimmed by 3 bases and 1 base, with 12 bases remaining between them. CDR3 protein: CASSPNIADNYGYTF. The CDR3 nucleotides read TGTGCCAGCTCACCGAACATAGCTGATAACTATGGCTACACCTTC.

J is TRBJ1-1 and V is TRBV7-2; 8 positions match TRBD1. Germline values: CDR1 SGHTA, CDR2 FQGNSA. The CDR3 consists of 14 residues. Trimming removed 2 bases from V and 11 bases from J; junction bases left unmatched: 10. The CDR3 is CASSLNRGAAGAFF. CDR3 bases: TGTGCCAGCAGCTTAAACAGGGGGGCTGCCGGGGCTTTCTTT.

This clone occurred once. The chain carries TRBV4-2 and TRBJ2-5; D perhaps matches TRBD1 (5 bases). Trimming left V 1 base short and J 5 bases short, with 11 bases between. The CDR3 has 14 amino acids. CDR1 is LGHNA and CDR2 is YNFKEQ in the germline V gene. The CDR3 is CASSQGPGRETQYF. CDR3 nucleotides: TGTGCCAGCAGCCAAGGTCCAGGGCGGGAGACCCAGTACTTC.

The chain uses TRBV28 and TRBJ1-2, with a possible D match to TRBD1 (6 bases). CDR3 size: 14 residues. V shed 3 bases and J shed 4 bases, with 12 bases lying between them. Germline V gene data show CDR1 as MDHEN and CDR2 as SYDVKM. CDR3 amino acids: CASSLKQGIYGYTF. The DNA for the CDR3 is TGTGCCAGCAGTTTGAAACAGGGCATCTATGGCTACACCTTC.